This is a list of T cell receptor beta chains from one sample in a study of regulatory T cells in long-lasting Graves disease. TCRdb processed the multiplex PCR reads anew with MiXCR; each CDR3 protein has one entry. This sample has some 350,000 distinct CDR3 sequences, with about 16% found just once. These data also formed part of another study, on T cells in Graves' hyperthyroidism and ophthalmopathy.

Sequences were derived from peripheral blood mononuclear cells (PBMCs), sampled at new diagnosis, from a patient treated with antithyroid drugs. These TCRs come from a young woman with Graves disease. CDR3s include the opening cysteine and the closing phenylalanine or tryptophan. A D gene is named only where the DNA matches it firmly. Clone size is given for some rows only: seen once, a few or many times, or a class if the clone is expanded.

d_call: -
clone_size: many
j_call: TRBJ1-2
v_call: TRBV30
cdr3_nt: TGTGCCTGCAGTGAGGCGGGTGCTAACTATGGCTACACCTTC
cdr3_aa: CACSEAGANYGYTF

d_call: -
clone_size: few
j_call: TRBJ2-7
v_call: TRBV5-1
cdr3_nt: TGCGCCAGCAGGGGGAGCGACGACTACGAGCAGTACTTC
cdr3_aa: CASRGSDDYEQYF

d_call: -
clone_size: many
j_call: TRBJ1-1
v_call: TRBV30
cdr3_nt: TGTGCCTGGGGGGGTTCTAGGTCTGAAGCTTTCTTT
cdr3_aa: CAWGGSRSEAFF

d_call: TRBD1
clone_size: many
j_call: TRBJ2-1
v_call: TRBV3-1
cdr3_nt: TGTGCCAGCAGCCAATCGGGACAGGCGGGCTATGAGCAGTTCTTC
cdr3_aa: CASSQSGQAGYEQFF

d_call: -
clone_size: many
j_call: TRBJ2-7
v_call: TRBV20-1
cdr3_nt: TGCAGTGCTAGAGCCGGGGGATACGAGCAGTACTTC
cdr3_aa: CSARAGGYEQYF

d_call: TRBD1
clone_size: many
j_call: TRBJ2-1
v_call: TRBV18
cdr3_nt: TGTGCCAGCTCTCGAGACAGGGCTGGCGACAATGAGCAGTTCTTC
cdr3_aa: CASSRDRAGDNEQFF

d_call: -
clone_size: many
j_call: TRBJ1-2
v_call: TRBV10-3
cdr3_nt: TGTGCCTCTGGGGGATATGGCTACACCTTC
cdr3_aa: CASGGYGYTF

d_call: -
clone_size: many
j_call: TRBJ2-7
v_call: TRBV5-1
cdr3_nt: TGCGCCAGCAGCTTCAACACCGGCTACGAGCAGTACTTC
cdr3_aa: CASSFNTGYEQYF

d_call: -
clone_size: many
j_call: TRBJ2-5
v_call: TRBV20-1
cdr3_nt: TGCAGTGCTTCTCCGATAGTAGCGGACGGGGAGACCCAGTACTTC
cdr3_aa: CSASPIVADGETQYF

d_call: -
clone_size: many
j_call: TRBJ2-2
v_call: TRBV30
cdr3_nt: TGTGCCTGGAGTCCTGATAGCGGGAACACCGGGGAGCTGTTTTTT
cdr3_aa: CAWSPDSGNTGELFF

d_call: -
clone_size: many
j_call: TRBJ2-1
v_call: TRBV7-8
cdr3_nt: TGTGCCAGCAGCCCCCGCCGCGAGGCTTACAATGAGCAGTTCTTC
cdr3_aa: CASSPRREAYNEQFF

d_call: TRBD2
clone_size: many
j_call: TRBJ2-1
v_call: TRBV20-1
cdr3_nt: TGCAGTGCTAGAGATGTAAGCGGGAGTGGGTACAATGAGCAGTTCTTC
cdr3_aa: CSARDVSGSGYNEQFF

d_call: -
clone_size: many
j_call: TRBJ2-5
v_call: TRBV28
cdr3_nt: TGTGCCAGCAAGATTAGAGGGAAGGTGGAGACCCAGTACTTC
cdr3_aa: CASKIRGKVETQYF

d_call: TRBD1
clone_size: many
j_call: TRBJ2-7
v_call: TRBV5-1
cdr3_nt: TGCGCCAGCAGCTTGTTTCCAGGACAGGGTCACTCCTACGAGCAGTACTTC
cdr3_aa: CASSLFPGQGHSYEQYF

d_call: -
clone_size: many
j_call: TRBJ2-7
v_call: TRBV6-5
cdr3_nt: TGTGCCAGCAGTTACCCCGGCGGTAAATCCTACGAGCAGTACTTC
cdr3_aa: CASSYPGGKSYEQYF

d_call: TRBD2
clone_size: many
j_call: TRBJ2-3
v_call: TRBV5-1
cdr3_nt: TGCGCCAGCAGCAGGGCGGGAGTGGCAGATACGCAGTATTTT
cdr3_aa: CASSRAGVADTQYF

d_call: -
clone_size: -
j_call: TRBJ2-2
v_call: TRBV28
cdr3_nt: TGTGCCAGCGGAGCGGAGGGCACCGGGGAGCTGTTTTTT
cdr3_aa: CASGAEGTGELFF

d_call: TRBD2
clone_size: many
j_call: TRBJ2-7
v_call: TRBV6-1
cdr3_nt: TGTGCCAGCAGGCCCGCGGGGGGCGCGGGGGGAATAACCTACGAGCAGTACTTC
cdr3_aa: CASRPAGGAGGITYEQYF

d_call: TRBD2
clone_size: -
j_call: TRBJ2-3
v_call: TRBV6-2/TRBV6-3
cdr3_nt: TGTGCCAGCAGTTACCTAGGACTAGCGGGGAGCACAGATACGCAGTATTTT
cdr3_aa: CASSYLGLAGSTDTQYF

d_call: TRBD1
clone_size: -
j_call: TRBJ2-7
v_call: TRBV14
cdr3_nt: TGTGCCAGCAGCCCCGGGACAGGGTTTGTTGGGCAGTACTTC
cdr3_aa: CASSPGTGFVGQYF

d_call: -
clone_size: -
j_call: TRBJ2-1
v_call: TRBV15
cdr3_nt: TGTGCCACCAGCAGATCAAAGTACAATGAGCAGTTCTTC
cdr3_aa: CATSRSKYNEQFF

d_call: TRBD2
clone_size: many
j_call: TRBJ2-3
v_call: TRBV5-1
cdr3_nt: TGCGCCAGCAGTTATCGGGGGGGCCGAACAGATACGCAGTATTTT
cdr3_aa: CASSYRGGRTDTQYF

d_call: -
clone_size: few
j_call: TRBJ2-7
v_call: TRBV5-1
cdr3_nt: TGCGCCAGCAGCTTAGGAGGGAAGTTCTCCTACGAGCAGTACTTC
cdr3_aa: CASSLGGKFSYEQYF

d_call: TRBD1
clone_size: many
j_call: TRBJ2-2
v_call: TRBV28
cdr3_nt: TGTGCCAGCAGTCCAGGGGACAGGGACTACACCGGGGAGCTGTTTTTT
cdr3_aa: CASSPGDRDYTGELFF

d_call: -
clone_size: many
j_call: TRBJ2-4
v_call: TRBV7-9
cdr3_nt: TGTGCCAGCAGCACCCGACCACAAAACATTCAGTACTTC
cdr3_aa: CASSTRPQNIQYF

d_call: -
clone_size: many
j_call: TRBJ2-7
v_call: TRBV11-2
cdr3_nt: TGTGCCAGCAGAACAGCCGGGGATTACGAGCAGTACTTC
cdr3_aa: CASRTAGDYEQYF

d_call: -
clone_size: many
j_call: TRBJ1-2
v_call: TRBV5-1
cdr3_nt: TGCGCCAGCAGCTTGCTCCAGACTGGGGGTCATGGCTACACCTTC
cdr3_aa: CASSLLQTGGHGYTF

d_call: -
clone_size: many
j_call: TRBJ1-2
v_call: TRBV2
cdr3_nt: TGTGCCAGCAGTGAACATTCTGGGGGGCAGGACTATGGCTACACCTTC
cdr3_aa: CASSEHSGGQDYGYTF

d_call: TRBD2
clone_size: few
j_call: TRBJ2-3
v_call: TRBV10-3
cdr3_nt: TGTGCCATCAGGGGACTAGCGGGGGAGGACACAGATACGCAGTATTTT
cdr3_aa: CAIRGLAGEDTDTQYF

d_call: -
clone_size: many
j_call: TRBJ2-7
v_call: TRBV18
cdr3_nt: TGTGCCAGCTCACCTCCCTCCGGACAGCGGTACGAGCAGTACTTC
cdr3_aa: CASSPPSGQRYEQYF

d_call: -
clone_size: many
j_call: TRBJ2-5
v_call: TRBV7-2
cdr3_nt: TGTGCCAGCAGCTCATTTGGCATGATTCAAGAGACCCAGTACTTC
cdr3_aa: CASSSFGMIQETQYF

d_call: -
clone_size: few
j_call: TRBJ2-1
v_call: TRBV6-1
cdr3_nt: TGTGCCAGCAGTAACCGGGGTAACAATGAGCAGTTCTTC
cdr3_aa: CASSNRGNNEQFF